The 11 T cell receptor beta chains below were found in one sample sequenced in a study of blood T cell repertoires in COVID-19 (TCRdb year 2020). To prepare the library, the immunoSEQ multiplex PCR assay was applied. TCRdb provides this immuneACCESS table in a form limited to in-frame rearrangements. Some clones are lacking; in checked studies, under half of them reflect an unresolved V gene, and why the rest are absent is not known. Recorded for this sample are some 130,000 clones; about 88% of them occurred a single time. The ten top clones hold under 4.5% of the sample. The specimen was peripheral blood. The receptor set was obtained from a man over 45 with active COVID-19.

CDR3 protein: CASSLIASRGFSQPQHF. The CDR3 DNA is TGTGCCAGCAGCCTAATAGCTAGTCGGGGGTTTAGTCAGCCCCAGCATTTT. The rearrangement uses TRBV5-5 and TRBJ1-5; the D gene is possibly TRBD1 (5 bases). The CDR3 consists of 17 residues. V was cut by 4 bases and J by 6 bases, with 23 bases left in between. Germline-derived CDR1 and CDR2 are SGHKS and YYEKEE (reference sequence).

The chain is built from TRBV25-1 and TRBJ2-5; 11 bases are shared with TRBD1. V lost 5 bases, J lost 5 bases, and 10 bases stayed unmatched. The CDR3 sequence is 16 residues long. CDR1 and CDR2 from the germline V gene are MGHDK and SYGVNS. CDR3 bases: TGTGCCAGCAGTAAGGGACAGGGGGTGAGGGAGGAGACCCAGTACTTC. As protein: CASSKGQGVREETQYF.

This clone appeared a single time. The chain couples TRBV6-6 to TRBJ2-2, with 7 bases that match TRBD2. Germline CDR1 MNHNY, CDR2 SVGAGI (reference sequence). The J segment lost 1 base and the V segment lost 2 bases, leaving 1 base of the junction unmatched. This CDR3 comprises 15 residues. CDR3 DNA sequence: TGTGCCAGCAGTTACCAGCGGGGGAACACCGGGGAGCTGTTTTTT. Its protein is CASSYQRGNTGELFF.

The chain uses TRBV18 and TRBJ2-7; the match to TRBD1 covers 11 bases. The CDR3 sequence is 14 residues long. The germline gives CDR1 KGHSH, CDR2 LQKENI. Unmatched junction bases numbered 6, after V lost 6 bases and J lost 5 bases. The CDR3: CASSARTGGDEQYF. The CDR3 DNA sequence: TGTGCCAGCTCGGCCCGGACAGGGGGCGACGAGCAGTACTTC. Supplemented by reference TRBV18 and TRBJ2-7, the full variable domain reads NAGVMQNPRHLVRRRGQEARLRCSPMKGHSHVYWYRQLPEEGLKFMVYLQKENIIDESGMPKERFSAEFPKEGPSILRIQQVVRGDSAAYFCASSARTGGDEQYFGPGTRLTVT.

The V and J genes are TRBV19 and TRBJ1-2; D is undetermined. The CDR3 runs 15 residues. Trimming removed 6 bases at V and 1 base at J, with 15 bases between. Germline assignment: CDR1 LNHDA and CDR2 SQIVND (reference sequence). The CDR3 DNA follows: TGTGCCAGTAGGGCCCTCGGGGATAATAACTATGGCTACACCTTC. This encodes CASRALGDNNYGYTF. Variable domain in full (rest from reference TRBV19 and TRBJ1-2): DGGITQSPKYLFRKEGQNVTLSCEQNLNHDAMYWYRQDPGQGLRLIYYSQIVNDFQKGDIAEGYSVSREKKESFPLTVTSAQKNPTAFYLCASRALGDNNYGYTFGSGTRLTVV.

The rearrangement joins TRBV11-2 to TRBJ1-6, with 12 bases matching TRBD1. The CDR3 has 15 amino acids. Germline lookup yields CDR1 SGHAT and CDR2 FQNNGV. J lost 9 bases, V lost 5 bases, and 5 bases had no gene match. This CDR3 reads CASSQKGQGASPLHF. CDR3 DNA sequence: TGTGCCAGCAGCCAAAAGGGACAGGGGGCTTCACCCCTCCACTTT.

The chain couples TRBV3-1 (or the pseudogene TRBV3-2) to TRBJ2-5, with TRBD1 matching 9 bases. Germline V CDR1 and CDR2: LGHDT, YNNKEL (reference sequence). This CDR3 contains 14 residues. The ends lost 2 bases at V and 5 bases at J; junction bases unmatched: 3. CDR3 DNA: TGTGCCAGCAGCCAAACAGGGGGCAGGGAGACCCAGTACTTC. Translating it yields CASSQTGGRETQYF.

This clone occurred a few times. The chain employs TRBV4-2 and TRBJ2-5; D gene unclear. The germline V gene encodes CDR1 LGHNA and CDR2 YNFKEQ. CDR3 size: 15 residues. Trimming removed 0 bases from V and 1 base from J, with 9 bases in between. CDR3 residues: CASSQDLSFQETQYF. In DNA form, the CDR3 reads TGTGCCAGCAGCCAAGATCTAAGTTTCCAAGAGACCCAGTACTTC.

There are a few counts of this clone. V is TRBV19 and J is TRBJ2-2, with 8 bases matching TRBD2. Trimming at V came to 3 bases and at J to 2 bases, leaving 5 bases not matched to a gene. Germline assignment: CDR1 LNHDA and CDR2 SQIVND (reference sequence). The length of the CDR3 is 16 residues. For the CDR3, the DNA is TGTGCCAGTAGTATGGTAACTAGCGGAAACACCGGGGAGCTGTTTTTT. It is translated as CASSMVTSGNTGELFF.

CDR3 sequence (DNA): TGTGCCTGGAGTTTTACTGGGAGCGGCTACACCTTC. Protein sequence: CAWSFTGSGYTF. The chain recombines TRBV30 with TRBJ1-2; D remains unclear. V was trimmed by 2 bases and J by 8 bases, leaving 12 bases between them. Germline values: CDR1 GTSNPN, CDR2 SVGIG (reference sequence). The CDR3 is made up of 12 amino acids.

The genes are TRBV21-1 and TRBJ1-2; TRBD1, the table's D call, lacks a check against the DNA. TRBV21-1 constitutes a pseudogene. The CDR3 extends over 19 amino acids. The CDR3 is CASRGLTREGQGELYGYTF. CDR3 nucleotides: TGTGCCAGCAGAGGATTGACGAGAGAGGGACAGGGGGAGCTCTATGGCTACACCTTC.